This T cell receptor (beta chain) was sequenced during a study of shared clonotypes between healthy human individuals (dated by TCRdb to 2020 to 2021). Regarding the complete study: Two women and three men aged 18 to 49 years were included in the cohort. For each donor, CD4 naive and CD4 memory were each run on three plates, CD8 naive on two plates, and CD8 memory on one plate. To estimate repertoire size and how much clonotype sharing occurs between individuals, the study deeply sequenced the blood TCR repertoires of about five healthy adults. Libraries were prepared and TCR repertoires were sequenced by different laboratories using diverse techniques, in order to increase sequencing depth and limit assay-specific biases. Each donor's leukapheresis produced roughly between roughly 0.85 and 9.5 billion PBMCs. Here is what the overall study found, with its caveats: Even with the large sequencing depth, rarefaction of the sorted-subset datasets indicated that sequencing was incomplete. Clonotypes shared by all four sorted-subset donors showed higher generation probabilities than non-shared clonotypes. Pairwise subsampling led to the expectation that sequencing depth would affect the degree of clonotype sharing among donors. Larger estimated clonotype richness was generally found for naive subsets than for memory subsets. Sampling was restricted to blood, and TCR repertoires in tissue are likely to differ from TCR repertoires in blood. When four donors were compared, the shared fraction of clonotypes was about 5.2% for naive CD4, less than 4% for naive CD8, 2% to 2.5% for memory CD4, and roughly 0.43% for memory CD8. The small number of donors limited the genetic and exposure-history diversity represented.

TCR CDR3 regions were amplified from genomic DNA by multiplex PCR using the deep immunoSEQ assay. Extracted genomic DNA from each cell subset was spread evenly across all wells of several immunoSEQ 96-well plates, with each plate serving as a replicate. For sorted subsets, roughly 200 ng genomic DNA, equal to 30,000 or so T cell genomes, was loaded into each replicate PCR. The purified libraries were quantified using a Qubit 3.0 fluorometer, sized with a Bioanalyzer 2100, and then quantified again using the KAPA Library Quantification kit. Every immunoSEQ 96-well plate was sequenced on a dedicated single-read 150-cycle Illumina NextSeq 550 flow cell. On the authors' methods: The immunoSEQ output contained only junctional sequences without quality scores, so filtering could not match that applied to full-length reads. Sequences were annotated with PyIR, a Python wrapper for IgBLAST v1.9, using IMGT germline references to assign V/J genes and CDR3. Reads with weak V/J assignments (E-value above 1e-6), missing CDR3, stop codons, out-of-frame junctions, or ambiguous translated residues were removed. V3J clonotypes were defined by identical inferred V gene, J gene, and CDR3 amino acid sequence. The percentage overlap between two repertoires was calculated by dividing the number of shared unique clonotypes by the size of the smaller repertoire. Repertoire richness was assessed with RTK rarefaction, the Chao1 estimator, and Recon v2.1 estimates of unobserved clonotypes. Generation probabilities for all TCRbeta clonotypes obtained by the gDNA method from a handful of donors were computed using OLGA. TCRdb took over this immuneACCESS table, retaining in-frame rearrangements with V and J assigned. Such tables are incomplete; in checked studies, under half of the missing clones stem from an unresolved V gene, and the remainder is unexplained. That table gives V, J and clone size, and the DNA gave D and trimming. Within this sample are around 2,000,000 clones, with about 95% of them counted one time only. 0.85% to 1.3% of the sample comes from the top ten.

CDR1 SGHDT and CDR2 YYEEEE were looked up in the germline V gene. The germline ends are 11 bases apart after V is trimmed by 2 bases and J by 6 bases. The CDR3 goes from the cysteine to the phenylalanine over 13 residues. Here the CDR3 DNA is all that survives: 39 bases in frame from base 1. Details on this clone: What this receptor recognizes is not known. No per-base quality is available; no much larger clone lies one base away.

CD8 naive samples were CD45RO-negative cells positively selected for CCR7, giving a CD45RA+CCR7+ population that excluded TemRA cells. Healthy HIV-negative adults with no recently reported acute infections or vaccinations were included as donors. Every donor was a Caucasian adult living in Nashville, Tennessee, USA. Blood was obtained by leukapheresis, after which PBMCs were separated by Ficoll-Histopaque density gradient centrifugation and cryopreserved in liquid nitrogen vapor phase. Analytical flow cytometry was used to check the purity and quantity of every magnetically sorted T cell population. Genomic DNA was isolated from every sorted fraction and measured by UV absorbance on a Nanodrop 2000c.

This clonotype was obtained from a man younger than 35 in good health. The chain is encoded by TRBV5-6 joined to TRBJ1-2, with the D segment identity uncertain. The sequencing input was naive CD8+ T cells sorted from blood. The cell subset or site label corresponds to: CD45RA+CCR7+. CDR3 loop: CASSFVPLDGYTF. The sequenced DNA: TGTGCCAGCAGCTTCGTTCCATTGGATGGCTACACCTTC.